The 20 T cell receptor beta chains reported below all come from one sample, sequenced in a study of cytomegalovirus exposure and HLA in healthy donors (dated by TCRdb to between 2016 and 2019). The library came from the immunoSEQ multiplex PCR assay. For the multiplex PCR, a mixture combining 60 forward primers for TCR Vbeta segments and 13 reverse primers for TCR Jbeta segments was used. The table comes from immuneACCESS by way of TCRdb, which keeps in-frame sequences with V and J called. Part of the clones is missing from these tables; in studies checked, under half for an unresolved V gene and the rest for unknown reasons. This sample lists about 130,000 clones; about 74% were detected once. The top ten clones comprise around 2% of the sample. The sample taken for sequencing was PBMCs. The source of these receptors is a man aged 25-45 years in good health and CMV-seronegative.

The genes are TRBV4-1 and TRBJ2-1; TRBD2 aligns across 14 bases. CDR3 size: 17 residues. The V gene end was trimmed by 2 bases and the J gene end by 7 bases; junction bases not matched to a gene: 7. CDR1 is MGHRA and CDR2 is YSYEKL in the germline V gene. The CDR3 DNA reads TGCGCCAGCAGCCAAATAGGACTAGCGGGAGGAGCGAATGAGCAGTTCTTC. Its translation: CASSQIGLAGGANEQFF.

The chain joins TRBV4-2 to TRBJ2-7, with D hard to call. Trimming shortened V by 2 bases and J by 0 bases, and 11 bases separated the two germline ends. This CDR3 comprises 15 residues. From germline, CDR1 is LGHNA and CDR2 YNFKEQ. The DNA for the CDR3 is TGTGCCAGCAGCCAATCCACCCACTACTCCTACGAGCAGTACTTC. It is translated as CASSQSTHYSYEQYF.

This rearrangement joins TRBV6-1 to TRBJ2-7; TRBD2 agrees at 10 bases. Germline assignment: CDR1 MNHNS and CDR2 SASEGT. Trimming took 6 bases from V and 2 from J; bases not matched to a gene: 7. This CDR3 has 15 amino acids. In DNA form, the CDR3 reads TGTGCCAGCAGCCCGACTAGCGGGCCCACCTACGAGCAGTACTTC. Its protein product is CASSPTSGPTYEQYF.

V and J are TRBV5-6 and TRBJ1-5; 8 positions agree with TRBD1. V lost 4 bases, J lost 6 bases, and 9 bases stayed unmatched. The CDR3 has 15 amino acids. Germline V gives CDR1 SGHDT, CDR2 YYEEEE. The chain's CDR3 is CASSVRQGRSQPQHF. The CDR3 DNA reads TGTGCCAGCAGCGTTAGACAGGGGAGGAGTCAGCCCCAGCATTTT.

The CDR3 DNA follows: TGTGCCAGCAGAGGGACAGTTGCAACTAATGAAAAACTGTTTTTT. Its translation: CASRGTVATNEKLFF. The V and J genes are TRBV2 and TRBJ1-4, with TRBD1 matching over 7 bases. Per the germline V gene, CDR1 is SNHLY and CDR2 is FYNNEI. This CDR3 contains 15 residues. Germline trimming cut 6 bases from V and 0 bases from J; bases unmatched to any gene: 4.

This clone has a handful of counts. This sequence joins TRBV9 and TRBJ2-3; no definite D call. The V end lost 0 bases, the J end lost 0 bases, and 14 bases lay between the germline ends. Germline V CDR1 and CDR2: SGDLS, YYNGEE. The CDR3 length is 17 residues. This chain's CDR3 is CASSVASRRSSTDTQYF. The CDR3 nucleotides are TGTGCCAGCAGCGTAGCTAGTCGACGGTCTAGCACAGATACGCAGTATTTT.

A few counts support this clone. The chain has TRBV28 and TRBJ2-2; 10 nucleotides line up with TRBD2. There are 15 residues in the CDR3. Germline CDR1 and CDR2: MDHEN and SYDVKM. Trimming removed 6 bases from V and 6 bases from J; junction bases left unmatched: 7. CDR3: CASSFSGGTAGELFF. The CDR3 bases are TGTGCCAGCAGCTTTAGCGGGGGGACGGCCGGGGAGCTGTTTTTT.

This chain uses TRBV27 with TRBJ1-5; 7 nucleotides agree with TRBD1. The ends lost 2 bases at V and 4 bases at J; junction bases unmatched: 2. This CDR3 comprises 14 residues. Germline CDR1 MNHEY, CDR2 SMNVEV (reference sequence). For the CDR3, the DNA is TGTGCCAGCAGTTTAGAGGGGGCGAATCAGCCCCAGCATTTT. Translation: CASSLEGANQPQHF.

The V gene is TRBV11-3, the J gene TRBJ2-7, with 7 bases fitting TRBD1. Germline V gene data show CDR1 as SGHNT and CDR2 as YENEEA. The J segment lost 5 bases and the V segment lost 6 bases, leaving 16 bases of the junction unmatched. The CDR3 has 16 residues. The CDR3 is CASSSGQAPYVDEQYF. CDR3 coding DNA: TGTGCCAGCAGTTCCGGACAGGCACCCTACGTCGACGAGCAGTACTTC.

Details on this clone: Germline is not matched at one junction end, which may reflect a read error. The chain is built from TRBV2 and TRBJ2-5; D uncertain. The J call may not be correct, given that the DNA end is closer to TRBJ2-7. The CDR3 contains 11 residues. From germline, CDR1 is SNHLY and CDR2 FYNNEI. The CDR3 DNA is TGTGCCAGCGTGGGCTCCAACGAGCAGTACTTC. This gives the protein CASVGSNEQYF.

The V and J genes are TRBV19 and TRBJ2-7; 8 nucleotides align to TRBD2. V dropped 5 bases and J dropped 2; count of bases not matched to a gene: 2. This CDR3 region has 13 residues. Germline CDR1 reads LNHDA; CDR2 reads SQIVND (reference sequence). CDR3 in amino acids: CASSFSGTYEQYF. DNA for the CDR3: TGTGCCAGTAGTTTTAGCGGGACCTACGAGCAGTACTTC. The complete variable domain, with remaining parts taken from reference TRBV19 and TRBJ2-7, reads DGGITQSPKYLFRKEGQNVTLSCEQNLNHDAMYWYRQDPGQGLRLIYYSQIVNDFQKGDIAEGYSVSREKKESFPLTVTSAQKNPTAFYLCASSFSGTYEQYFGPGTRLTVT.

The J gene is TRBJ1-2, the V gene TRBV5-1, with 8 bases that match TRBD1. The CDR3 has 15 residues. J was trimmed by 3 bases and V by 1 base; bases with no gene match: 5. CDR1 SGHRS and CDR2 YFSETQ come from the germline V gene. The CDR3 coding sequence is TGCGCCAGCAGCTTGATAGGGACAGGAGACTATGGCTACACCTTC. It is translated as CASSLIGTGDYGYTF.

The V gene is TRBV6-5, the J gene TRBJ2-1; D remains unclear. CDR3 length: 13 amino acids. CDR1 is MNHEY and CDR2 is SVGAGI in the germline V gene. The V gene lost 5 bases and the J gene lost 3 bases, with 8 bases spanning the gap. The CDR3: CASSRSLYNEQFF. The CDR3 DNA is TGTGCCAGCAGTCGCAGTCTCTACAATGAGCAGTTCTTC.

The V and J genes are TRBV6-5 and TRBJ1-5; no clear D gene. The CDR3 extends over 14 amino acids. Germline CDR1 is MNHEY and CDR2 is SVGAGI. V gave up 5 bases and J gave up 2 bases, with 10 bases separating them. CDR3 in amino acids: CASSGPGGNQPQHF. The CDR3 nucleotides are TGTGCCAGCAGTGGACCGGGAGGCAATCAGCCCCAGCATTTT.

Only a few counts were recorded for this clone. This sequence joins TRBV7-8 and TRBJ1-1, with 7 bases fitting TRBD1. Trimming took 1 base from V and 4 from J; bases not matched to a gene: 6. Per germline, CDR1 SGHVS and CDR2 FQNEAQ. There are 15 residues in the CDR3. The CDR3 is CASSLEGQVRTEAFF. The CDR3 DNA sequence: TGTGCCAGCAGCTTAGAAGGACAGGTTCGCACTGAAGCTTTCTTT.

This clone was seen a handful of times. This sequence joins TRBV10-2 and TRBJ2-7, with TRBD2 identical over 9 bases. Germline values: CDR1 WSHSY, CDR2 SAAADI. V dropped 10 bases and J dropped 7; count of bases not matched to a gene: 11. This CDR3 has 13 residues. In DNA, the CDR3 is TGCGCCATCCTGGCCGGGACTAGCAATGAGCAGTACTTC. Its translation: CAILAGTSNEQYF.

The gene calls are TRBV5-6 and TRBJ2-5; 8 nucleotides agree with TRBD1. With the DNA end fitting TRBJ2-7 better, the J assignment may be wrong. The germline V gene encodes CDR1 SGHDT and CDR2 YYEEEE. CDR3 length equals 14 residues. The CDR3 DNA reads as TGTGCCAGCAGCCCAACAGGACAGGGCTACGAGCAGTACTTC. This sequence encodes CASSPTGQGYEQYF.

V and J are TRBV2 and TRBJ2-3; TRBD1 aligns across 8 bases. The CDR3 runs 15 residues. The ends lost 6 bases at V and 0 bases at J; junction bases unmatched: 5. CDR1 SNHLY and CDR2 FYNNEI come from the germline V gene. The CDR3 loop is CASSLDRGSTDTQYF. CDR3 DNA: TGTGCCAGCAGCCTAGACAGGGGAAGCACAGATACGCAGTATTTT.

The table lists this clone with a count of one. The V call is TRBV7-2, the J call TRBJ2-1; D unclear. The CDR3 spans 14 residues. Germline V gives CDR1 SGHTA, CDR2 FQGNSA. Trimming pared 3 bases from V and 2 bases from J, leaving 8 bases between. Written as DNA, the CDR3 is TGTGCCAGCAGCTTTGGCGGTACCTACAATGAGCAGTTCTTC. As protein: CASSFGGTYNEQFF.

The V call is TRBV5-1, the J call TRBJ2-7, with TRBD2 matching over 9 bases. Germline V gene sequence: CDR1 SGHRS, CDR2 YFSETQ. The CDR3 contains 17 residues. V shed 3 bases and J 0 bases; nucleotides not matched to a gene: 10. The CDR3 region has the DNA TGCGCCAGCAGCTGGGCGGCTAGCGGGGCCCACTCCTACGAGCAGTACTTC. Encoded protein: CASSWAASGAHSYEQYF.